Below, 30 T cell receptor beta chains from the same sample are listed, as sequenced in a study of shared clonotypes between healthy human individuals. Data came from immunoSEQ multiplex PCR; TCRdb stores just in-frame clones and leaves some out. The sample shows about 2,500,000 clones, around nine tenths of them seen only once. The sequencing sample was made of naive CD4+ T cells sorted from blood. Subset meaning: CD45RA+ positively selected. These receptors originate from a man between 18 and 29 years old in good health.

The rearrangement joins TRBV5-6 to TRBJ2-1; 10 bases map to TRBD1. The CDR3 runs to 15 residues. CDR1 is SGHDT, CDR2 YYEEEE, per germline. V dropped 4 bases and J dropped 6; count of bases not matched to a gene: 7. The CDR3 DNA reads TGTGCCAGCAGCCTGCGACGGACAGGGGGCAATGAGCAGTTCTTC. Amino acids: CASSLRRTGGNEQFF.

The chain joins TRBV7-6 to TRBJ2-7; D is ambiguous. Between the trimmed V and J ends, which lost 5 bases and 0 bases, there was a span of 17 bases. The CDR3 totals 16 residues. Germline CDR1 and CDR2: SGHVS and FNYEAQ. The CDR3 DNA reads TGTGCCAGCAGCCCCCAATCTGTTGAAAGCTCCTACGAGCAGTACTTC. This sequence encodes CASSPQSVESSYEQYF.

The table lists this clone with a count of one. The chain links TRBV23-1 to TRBJ2-5, with D tentatively TRBD2 (5 bases). TRBV23-1 is reported as an ORF; its role is uncertain. Trimming stripped 0 bases from V and 3 bases from J, with 14 bases between. CDR3 length: 16 residues. The CDR3 DNA follows: TGCGCCAGCAGTCAATCGGGTCCGAGGGCCAAAGAGACCCAGTACTTC. Its protein is CASSQSGPRAKETQYF.

With regard to this clone: This specimen includes other DNA sequences encoding the same CDR3. V usage is TRBV28 and J usage is TRBJ1-2; D may be TRBD1 (6 bases). The germline V gene has CDR1 MDHEN and CDR2 SYDVKM. V gave up 5 bases and J gave up 8 bases, with 12 bases separating them. This CDR3 is 12 amino acids long. In DNA, the CDR3 is TGTGCCAGCAGTCTGGGGGGCTGGGGCTACACCTTC. This sequence encodes CASSLGGWGYTF.

Worth noting for this clone: The sample holds other DNA sequences that translate to the same CDR3. V and J are TRBV27 and TRBJ2-1; TRBD2 agrees at 12 bases. CDR3 size: 18 residues. With 5 bases clipped from V and 0 bases from J, the junction kept 8 bases outside the gene matches. The germline CDR1 and CDR2 sequences are MNHEY and SMNVEV (reference sequence). CDR3 protein: CASSLGTSGPSSYNEQFF. The CDR3 region has the DNA TGTGCCAGCAGTCTCGGGACTAGCGGGCCGTCCTCCTACAATGAGCAGTTCTTC.

For this clone: In the same sample, other DNA sequences code for this CDR3. V gene TRBV5-1 combines with J gene TRBJ2-3; possible D gene TRBD2, 6 bases. The germline CDR1 and CDR2 sequences are SGHRS and YFSETQ. Trimming pared 2 bases from V and 4 bases from J, leaving 11 bases between. The CDR3 is 14 amino acids. CDR3 loop: CASSLGGVPDTQYF. The CDR3 DNA follows: TGCGCCAGCAGCTTAGGCGGGGTACCAGATACGCAGTATTTT.

This chain links TRBV15 with TRBJ1-1; 8 bases match TRBD1. The ends lost 2 bases at V and 2 bases at J; junction bases unmatched: 4. Per the germline V gene, CDR1 is LNHNV and CDR2 is YYDKDF (reference sequence). The CDR3 totals 15 residues. CDR3 sequence: CATSRSGTGNTEAFF. The CDR3 nucleotides read TGTGCCACCAGCAGATCCGGGACAGGTAACACTGAAGCTTTCTTT.

The chain recombines TRBV5-1 with TRBJ1-2; a possible D gene is TRBD1 (6 bases). The germline gives CDR1 SGHRS, CDR2 YFSETQ. V dropped 4 bases and J dropped 6 bases, with 16 bases sitting between them. This CDR3 region has 14 residues. The CDR3 region is CASSIFPGDDGYTF. CDR3 bases: TGCGCCAGCAGCATCTTTCCAGGGGACGATGGCTACACCTTC.

This clone was detected a few times. CDR3 sequence reads: CASSLGGPSNQPQHF. DNA of the CDR3: TGTGCCAGCAGCTTAGGCGGACCGTCGAATCAGCCCCAGCATTTT. The chain employs TRBV7-6 and TRBJ1-5; D is uncertain. This CDR3 spans 15 amino acids. Trimming left V 1 base short and J 4 bases short, with 11 bases between. Germline V gene lookup returns CDR1 SGHVS and CDR2 FNYEAQ.

V gene TRBV19 combines with J gene TRBJ2-6; either TRBD1 or TRBD2 may fit D (5 bases each). The CDR3 has 16 amino acids. Germline CDR1 reads LNHDA; CDR2 reads SQIVND (reference sequence). V lost 8 bases to trimming and J lost 2 bases, with 16 bases between them. The CDR3 DNA is TGTGCCAGTGGGGGAGCTGCTAATACTGGGGCCAACGTCCTGACTTTC. Residues: CASGGAANTGANVLTF. The entire variable domain, with the rest obtained from reference TRBV19 and TRBJ2-6, is as follows: DGGITQSPKYLFRKEGQNVTLSCEQNLNHDAMYWYRQDPGQGLRLIYYSQIVNDFQKGDIAEGYSVSREKKESFPLTVTSAQKNPTAFYLCASGGAANTGANVLTFGAGSRLTVL.

This chain joins TRBV12-5 and TRBJ2-7, with no clear D. This CDR3 comprises 14 residues. Trimming took 1 base from V and 3 from J, leaving 10 bases between them. Germline V gene lookup returns CDR1 LGHNT and CDR2 FRNRAP. CDR3 region: CASGLGVFLYEQYF. The CDR3 nucleotides are TGTGCTAGTGGTTTGGGGGTCTTCCTCTACGAGCAGTACTTC.

The V gene is TRBV28, the J gene TRBJ1-2; no definite D call. The CDR3 length is 14 residues. V was pared by 4 bases and J by 6 bases, with 15 bases between. Germline values: CDR1 MDHEN, CDR2 SYDVKM. For the CDR3, the DNA is TGTGCCAGCAGTTCACGGGCCACCTCCGATGGCTACACCTTC. Its translation: CASSSRATSDGYTF.

The chain couples TRBV7-3 to TRBJ2-2; no clear D gene. Trimming removed 0 bases from V and 3 bases from J, with 5 bases in between. Germline V gives CDR1 SGHTA, CDR2 FQGTGA. This CDR3 has 14 amino acids. The CDR3 DNA reads TGTGCCAGCAGCTTAACAAAGGACACCGGGGAGCTGTTTTTT. Translating gives CASSLTKDTGELFF.

The rearrangement joins TRBV19 to TRBJ1-3; 7 bases align to TRBD1. The V segment lost 6 bases and the J segment 2 bases; nucleotides outside the gene matches: 4. From germline, CDR1 is LNHDA and CDR2 SQIVND (reference sequence). This CDR3 is built from 14 residues. The CDR3 sequence is CASRATGPGNTIYF. CDR3 DNA: TGTGCCAGTAGAGCGACAGGGCCTGGAAACACCATATATTTT.

This rearrangement joins TRBV28 to TRBJ2-7, with D unclear. In germline, CDR1 is MDHEN, CDR2 SYDVKM. Trimming took 7 bases from V and 0 from J, leaving 16 bases between them. The CDR3 has 15 residues. The CDR3: CASTPNSLTSYEQYF. CDR3 nucleotide sequence: TGTGCCAGCACACCAAACAGCTTAACCTCCTACGAGCAGTACTTC.

The chain carries TRBV7-2 and TRBJ2-7; no clear D. Trimming pared 5 bases from V and 2 bases from J, leaving 7 bases between. This CDR3 has 12 amino acids. The germline V gene has CDR1 SGHTA and CDR2 FQGNSA. CDR3 nucleotide sequence: TGTGCCAGCAGCGCCGCAACCTACGAGCAGTACTTC. Translating gives CASSAATYEQYF.

This clone showed up just once. The rearrangement uses TRBV2 and TRBJ2-1; D may be TRBD1 or TRBD2 (5 bases each). V was clipped by 7 bases and J by 10 bases, with 17 bases between them. Per germline, CDR1 SNHLY and CDR2 FYNNEI. The CDR3 contains 13 residues. The CDR3 here is CASTQEAGGEQFF. CDR3 coding DNA: TGTGCCAGCACCCAAGAGGCTGGGGGAGAGCAGTTCTTC.

The chain recombines TRBV6-5 with TRBJ1-2; D is perhaps TRBD1 (6 bases). The CDR3 runs to 13 residues. V was cut by 6 bases and J by 4 bases, with 12 bases left in between. Germline loops: CDR1 MNHEY, CDR2 SVGAGI. This chain's CDR3 is CASRPTGFYGYTF. CDR3 DNA sequence: TGTGCCAGCAGGCCTACAGGGTTCTATGGCTACACCTTC.

The chain links TRBV25-1 to TRBJ2-1, with TRBD2 identical over 8 bases. The CDR3 totals 14 residues. Germline lookup yields CDR1 MGHDK and CDR2 SYGVNS. V dropped 8 bases and J dropped 7; count of bases not matched to a gene: 10. CDR3 loop: CASGIAGLINEQFF. CDR3 coding DNA: TGTGCCAGCGGAATAGCGGGACTGATAAATGAGCAGTTCTTC.

The genes are TRBV10-3 and TRBJ2-7, with TRBD2 identical over 11 bases. V was pared by 10 bases and J by 0 bases, with 5 bases of the junction left unmatched. The V gene's germline CDR1 is ENHRY and CDR2 SYGVKD. The CDR3 consists of 14 residues. CDR3 in DNA: TGTGCCACCCAGACTAGCGGGGCCTCCTACGAGCAGTACTTC. Amino acid sequence: CATQTSGASYEQYF.

This chain joins TRBV6-1 and TRBJ1-5; no firm D call. Germline-derived CDR1 and CDR2 are MNHNS and SASEGT. With 1 base removed from V and 5 bases from J, the gap between germline ends came to 9 bases. The CDR3 loop spans 14 amino acids. CDR3 sequence: CASSEDRLYQPQHF. In nucleotides, the CDR3 is TGTGCCAGCAGTGAAGATAGACTCTATCAGCCCCAGCATTTT.

This chain uses TRBV19 with TRBJ1-4; D not certain. Germline CDR1 LNHDA, CDR2 SQIVND (reference sequence). This CDR3 is 14 amino acids long. V was shortened by 7 bases and J by 5 bases, with 14 bases between the two germline ends. The CDR3 DNA sequence: TGTGCCAGTACCCATGGCAGGAGCAATGAAAAACTGTTTTTT. It codes for CASTHGRSNEKLFF.

The gene calls are TRBV4-1 and TRBJ2-7, with no clear D. Germline CDR1 reads MGHRA; CDR2 reads YSYEKL. There are 16 residues in the CDR3. Trimming took 4 bases from V and 0 from J, leaving 16 bases between them. CDR3 coding DNA: TGCGCCAGCAGCCGAGGAGTTGTGAGTTTCTCCTACGAGCAGTACTTC. Encoded protein: CASSRGVVSFSYEQYF.

The chain employs TRBV5-1 and TRBJ1-2, with a possible D match to TRBD1 (6 bases). V was cut by 4 bases and J by 2 bases, with 18 bases left in between. The CDR3 sequence is 16 residues long. Germline V gene data show CDR1 as SGHRS and CDR2 as YFSETQ. CDR3 sequence reads: CASSPVGGARNYGYTF. The CDR3 coding sequence is TGCGCCAGCAGCCCCGTGGGGGGCGCGAGGAACTATGGCTACACCTTC.

V usage is TRBV28 and J usage is TRBJ1-1; D is possibly TRBD1 (6 bases). The germline V and J ends were trimmed by 6 bases and 4 bases, with 12 bases remaining between them. There are 13 residues in the CDR3. The germline V gene has CDR1 MDHEN and CDR2 SYDVKM. In nucleotides, the CDR3 is TGTGCCAGCAGCCTCTCAGGGGTCACTGAAGCTTTCTTT. Its protein is CASSLSGVTEAFF.

V gene TRBV29-1 combines with J gene TRBJ2-2, with D unclear. Germline V gene lookup returns CDR1 SQVTM and CDR2 ANQGSEA. The CDR3 is made up of 12 amino acids. The CDR3 sequence: CTITRNTGELFF. The CDR3 DNA reads as TGCACTATAACTCGGAACACCGGGGAGCTGTTTTTT.

CDR3 nucleotides: TGTGCCAGCAGCCCCCCACCCCCGAAGACAGGATCTGGAAACACCATATATTTT. Translated, it gives CASSPPPPKTGSGNTIYF. The chain is built from TRBV7-9 and TRBJ1-3; D may be TRBD1 (6 bases). V shed 5 bases and J shed 1 base, with 21 bases lying between them. The CDR3 sequence is 18 residues long. The germline CDR1 and CDR2 sequences are SEHNR and FQNEAQ (reference sequence).

This chain joins TRBV19 and TRBJ2-1, with TRBD2 matching over 9 bases. Germline V CDR1 and CDR2: LNHDA, SQIVND (reference sequence). The trim removed 7 bases at V and 8 bases at J, leaving 12 bases unmatched. The CDR3 consists of 15 residues. The CDR3 nucleotides are TGTGCCAGTACGAGGACTAGCGCGTTGAGCGATGAGCAGTTCTTC. Translating it yields CASTRTSALSDEQFF.

A single count supports this clone. The sample carries other DNA sequences with the same CDR3. The J gene is TRBJ2-5, the V gene TRBV7-2, with unresolved D. The CDR3 sequence is 12 residues long. Trimming shortened V by 5 bases and J by 5 bases, and 9 bases separated the two germline ends. Germline V gene lookup returns CDR1 SGHTA and CDR2 FQGNSA. CDR3 nucleotide sequence: TGTGCCAGCAGCCGTCTGGGGGAGACCCAGTACTTC. Translated: CASSRLGETQYF.

A remark on this clone: Other DNA variants within this sample encode the same CDR3. The V and J genes are TRBV7-9 and TRBJ2-5; D unresolved. The V gene lost 9 bases and the J gene lost 2 bases, with 7 bases spanning the gap. Per the germline V gene, CDR1 is SEHNR and CDR2 is FQNEAQ (reference sequence). The CDR3 runs 11 residues. CDR3 loop: CASSPQETQYF. The CDR3 DNA reads as TGTGCCAGTAGCCCTCAAGAGACCCAGTACTTC.